Listed below are T cell receptor beta chains from one sample, sequenced in a study of T cells after posttransplantation cyclophosphamide. The assay was immunoSEQ multiplex PCR, and TCRdb's table has in-frame clones only and misses some. The sample has fewer than 30,000 clones, about 82% seen once. Sequenced: PBMCs. All receptors come from a woman in her sixties with a blood cancer, CMV-positive, and with a related stem cell donor. CDR3s include the opening cysteine and the closing phenylalanine or tryptophan. D genes are given only for firm matches. Some rows have no size entry. The others give once, few or many, or a class for an expanded clone.

V: TRBV6-1; length: 14; size: -; D: -; J: TRBJ2-2; DNA: TGTGCCAGCAGTTCGGGGAGTTGGACCGGGGAGCTGTTTTTT; CDR3: CASSSGSWTGELFF
V: TRBV10-2; length: 14; size: -; D: TRBD2; J: TRBJ2-7; DNA: TGCGCCAGCAGGCTGAGCGGGACCCCGGACGAGCAGTACTTC; CDR3: CASRLSGTPDEQYF
V: TRBV11-3; length: 15; size: few; D: TRBD2; J: TRBJ2-3; DNA: TGTGCCAGCAGCTTTGGACTAGCGGCCCTGGATACGCAGTATTTT; CDR3: CASSFGLAALDTQYF
V: TRBV18; length: 16; size: -; D: TRBD1; J: TRBJ2-7; DNA: TGTGCCAGCTCACCGTCAGCGGGACAGGGAGTCTACGAGCAGTACTTC; CDR3: CASSPSAGQGVYEQYF
V: TRBV19; length: 14; size: -; D: TRBD2; J: TRBJ2-2; DNA: TGTGCCAGTAGTATGGGGGGAGGGCCCGGGGAGCTGTTTTTT; CDR3: CASSMGGGPGELFF
V: TRBV7-9; length: 16; size: -; D: -; J: TRBJ2-1; DNA: TGTGCCAGCAGCTTAGACTCCGCAGGATCCTACAATGAGCAGTTCTTC; CDR3: CASSLDSAGSYNEQFF
V: TRBV29-1; length: 15; size: -; D: -; J: TRBJ2-7; DNA: TGCAGCGCAGCCGGGACATTCAACCACAACTACGAGCAGTACTTC; CDR3: CSAAGTFNHNYEQYF
V: TRBV7-3; length: 15; size: -; D: -; J: TRBJ2-7; DNA: TGTGCCAGCAGCTTAGGGGCAGGGCATGGCTACGAGCAGTACTTC; CDR3: CASSLGAGHGYEQYF
V: TRBV5-1; length: 12; size: -; D: -; J: TRBJ2-3; DNA: TGCGCCAGCAGCTCCACGGTGTATACGCAGTATTTT; CDR3: CASSSTVYTQYF
V: TRBV6-6; length: 15; size: once; D: -; J: TRBJ1-5; DNA: TGTGCCAGCCGCAGGGGTTGGATGGGCAATCAGCCCCAGCATTTT; CDR3: CASRRGWMGNQPQHF
V: TRBV5-6; length: 16; size: -; D: TRBD2; J: TRBJ2-5; DNA: TGTGCCAGCAGCTTGGCCCCTGAGGGACTAGGCCTAAAGCAGTACTTC; CDR3: CASSLAPEGLGLKQYF
V: TRBV18; length: 14; size: -; D: -; J: TRBJ1-2; DNA: TGTGCCAGCTCACCCCTGACAGCAGCCTATGGCTACACCTTC; CDR3: CASSPLTAAYGYTF
V: TRBV6-5; length: 16; size: -; D: TRBD1; J: TRBJ1-6; DNA: TGTGCCAGCAGTTACCGCTTAACAGGGGGCGGTTCACCCCTCCACTTT; CDR3: CASSYRLTGGGSPLHF
V: TRBV4-1; length: 16; size: -; D: -; J: TRBJ1-2; DNA: TGCGCCAGCAGCCAAGCGGTGGTCAGGGGACCTATAGGCTACACCTTC; CDR3: CASSQAVVRGPIGYTF
V: TRBV5-8; length: 12; size: -; D: -; J: TRBJ2-7; DNA: TGTGCCAGCAGTACCTCGTCCTACGAGCAGTACTTC; CDR3: CASSTSSYEQYF
V: TRBV18; length: 13; size: -; D: -; J: TRBJ1-2; DNA: TGTGCCAGCTCACCGGAAGACAGCTATGGCTACACCTTC; CDR3: CASSPEDSYGYTF
V: TRBV19; length: 14; size: -; D: TRBD1; J: TRBJ2-3; DNA: TGTGCCAGTAGTGACAGACAGGGCCCAGATACGCAGTATTTT; CDR3: CASSDRQGPDTQYF
V: TRBV18; length: 13; size: -; D: -; J: TRBJ2-3; DNA: TGTGCCAGCTCAGCCATGATCGGAGATACGCAGTATTTT; CDR3: CASSAMIGDTQYF
V: TRBV5-4; length: 14; size: -; D: -; J: TRBJ2-3; DNA: TGTGCCAGCAGCCCAGGGGCAGACACAGATACGCAGTATTTT; CDR3: CASSPGADTDTQYF
V: TRBV28; length: 17; size: -; D: TRBD1; J: TRBJ2-7; DNA: TGTGCCAGCAGTATCGCCCGCCCCGGGACAGCTACCTACGAGCAGTACTTC; CDR3: CASSIARPGTATYEQYF
V: TRBV30; length: 13; size: -; D: TRBD1; J: TRBJ1-1; DNA: TGTGCCTGGACGACAGGGTTGGACACTGAAGCTTTCTTT; CDR3: CAWTTGLDTEAFF
V: TRBV7-9; length: 13; size: -; D: -; J: TRBJ1-1; DNA: TGTGCCAGCAGCGCTACAGGGAGCACTGAAGCTTTCTTT; CDR3: CASSATGSTEAFF
V: TRBV7-3; length: 15; size: few; D: -; J: TRBJ1-6; DNA: TGTGCCAGCAGAGACTCGGACAGCTTTAATTCACCCCTCCACTTT; CDR3: CASRDSDSFNSPLHF
V: TRBV10-1; length: 13; size: -; D: -; J: TRBJ1-1; DNA: TGCGCCAGCAGTGAATTTAAGAACACTGAAGCTTTCTTT; CDR3: CASSEFKNTEAFF
V: TRBV9; length: 15; size: -; D: TRBD2; J: TRBJ2-1; DNA: TGTGCCAGCAGCATCGGGACTAGCGGGAGAACTGAGCAGTTCTTC; CDR3: CASSIGTSGRTEQFF
V: TRBV6-1; length: 15; size: -; D: TRBD1; J: TRBJ2-3; DNA: TGTGCCAGCAGTGATCACAGGGGTGTCGGGGATACGCAGTATTTT; CDR3: CASSDHRGVGDTQYF
V: TRBV2; length: 13; size: -; D: -; J: TRBJ1-1; DNA: TGTGCCAGCAGGACACAGGGATACACTGAAGCTTTCTTT; CDR3: CASRTQGYTEAFF
V: TRBV4-1; length: 15; size: few; D: -; J: TRBJ1-3; DNA: TGCGCCAGCAGCCAAGAATCGACTACTGGAAACACCATATATTTT; CDR3: CASSQESTTGNTIYF